The rows below give T cell receptor beta chains drawn from one sample of a study of control samples from healthy donors and cancer patients. Assay: immunoSEQ multiplex PCR; the TCRdb copy retains only in-frame clones and omits some. The sample shows 55,000 to 90,000 clones, over 75% of them seen only once. Sample: blood. The receptors were gathered from a man aged 50 to 59 in good health. Both conserved end residues are part of each CDR3. The D gene is left open where the match is weak. Not every row has a clone size; where given, it reads once, few, many or a size class.

V gene	clone size	J gene	D gene	CDR3 DNA	CDR3 protein
TRBV6-5	NA	TRBJ2-7	NA	TGTGCCAGCAGTAGAACCCCCCGAGCCTACGAGCAGTACTTC	CASSRTPRAYEQYF
TRBV28	NA	TRBJ1-2	NA	TGTGCCAGCAGTTTAATCAGCCAGGAACAGGGAAAAGGCTACACCTTC	CASSLISQEQGKGYTF
TRBV7-8	NA	TRBJ1-2	NA	TGTGCCAGCAGCTTAATTGGGGGTTCTAACTATGGCTACACCTTC	CASSLIGGSNYGYTF
TRBV11-3	NA	TRBJ1-1	TRBD1	TGTGCCAGCAGCTTACAGGGGGGCTACACTGAAGCTTTCTTT	CASSLQGGYTEAFF
TRBV4-3	NA	TRBJ1-2	NA	TGCGCCAGCAGCCAACTCCTAGGAGGGAGGAATGGCTACACCTTC	CASSQLLGGRNGYTF
TRBV12-5	NA	TRBJ2-6	NA	TGTGCTAGTGGCCCTCCCCAGGGGGAGGTCGGCTCTGGGGCCAACGTCCTGACTTTC	CASGPPQGEVGSGANVLTF
TRBV20-1	NA	TRBJ1-3	NA	TGCAGCACAGGGATTGGAAACACCATATATTTT	CSTGIGNTIYF
TRBV30	NA	TRBJ2-1	TRBD2	TGTGCCTGGAGTCTTAGCGGGAGGGCCGGCAATGAGCAGTTCTTC	CAWSLSGRAGNEQFF
TRBV29-1	few	TRBJ2-5	NA	TGCAGCGTCCGGGAAGGCCCCGGTCAAGAGACCCAGTACTTC	CSVREGPGQETQYF
TRBV9	NA	TRBJ2-1	NA	TGTGCCAGCAGCGTAGCAGGGCAAAATGAGCAGTTCTTC	CASSVAGQNEQFF
TRBV12-3/TRBV12-4	NA	TRBJ1-1	NA	TGTGCCAGCAGTTTGATGGAAAACACTGAAGCTTTCTTT	CASSLMENTEAFF
TRBV7-7	NA	TRBJ2-1	NA	TGTGCCAGCAGCTTAGTTACGGGGGCCAATGAGCAGTTCTTC	CASSLVTGANEQFF
TRBV3-1/TRBV3-2	NA	TRBJ2-7	TRBD2	TGTGCCAGCAGCCAACCCCTCCTAGCGGGGGCCGGGGAGCAGTACTTC	CASSQPLLAGAGEQYF
TRBV27	few	TRBJ2-2	NA	TGTGCCAGCAGTTTGGGGACCAGGGCCACCGGGGAGCTGTTTTTT	CASSLGTRATGELFF
TRBV7-6	NA	TRBJ1-2	NA	TGTGCCAGCAGCTTGATGGCAGGGGTCCACTATGGCTACACCTTC	CASSLMAGVHYGYTF
TRBV11-3	NA	TRBJ1-1	NA	TGTGCCAGCAGCTTAGATTCGGGGGTTACTGAAGCTTTCTTT	CASSLDSGVTEAFF
TRBV12-3/TRBV12-4	NA	TRBJ1-1	NA	TGTGCCAGCGAAGGGGTTGGAACTGAAGCTTTCTTT	CASEGVGTEAFF
TRBV15	NA	TRBJ2-2	NA	TGTGCCACCAGCAGTGGATTACTGGCCAGACCGACCGGGGAGCTGTTTTTT	CATSSGLLARPTGELFF
TRBV2	once	TRBJ2-2	NA	TGTGCCAGCAGGGAGGCCGGGGAGCTGTTTTTT	CASREAGELFF
TRBV9	NA	TRBJ2-7	NA	TGTGCCAGCAGCCCAGAGGACGGTTCCTACGAGCAGTACTTC	CASSPEDGSYEQYF
TRBV7-6	NA	TRBJ1-1	TRBD1	TGTGCCAGCAGCTTAACCAGGGGGCGGACTGAAGCTTTCTTT	CASSLTRGRTEAFF
TRBV29-1	once	TRBJ2-1	TRBD2	TGCAGCGTTGGGGCTAGCGGAGCCTACAATGAGCAGTTCTTC	CSVGASGAYNEQFF
TRBV30	NA	TRBJ1-6	NA	TGTGCCTGGAGTTTGGCAAATTCACCCCTCCACTTT	CAWSLANSPLHF
TRBV27	NA	TRBJ2-1	TRBD2	TGTGCCAGCAGTCCCGGACTAGCGGGCCGCAATGAGCAGTTCTTC	CASSPGLAGRNEQFF
TRBV27	NA	TRBJ1-5	NA	TGTGCCAGCAGTTTGTGGGGGAGAAATCAGCCCCAGCATTTT	CASSLWGRNQPQHF
TRBV6-6	NA	TRBJ1-2	NA	TGTGCCAGCAGTTACCTGATTAACTATGGCTACACCTTC	CASSYLINYGYTF
TRBV6-1	NA	TRBJ1-2	NA	TGTGCCAGCAGTGAAGGGACAACTAACTATGGCTACACCTTC	CASSEGTTNYGYTF
TRBV3-1/TRBV3-2	NA	TRBJ2-1	TRBD2	TGTGCCAGCAGCCGGGGACTAGCGGGAGGTAGGGGTTCGGCTGAGCAGTTCTTC	CASSRGLAGGRGSAEQFF
TRBV7-2	NA	TRBJ1-5	NA	TGTGCCAGCAGCCCGGACACCGGTCGAAAGGGATTGAATTTT	CASSPDTGRKGLNF
TRBV19	NA	TRBJ1-2	NA	TGTGCCAGTAGTATAGGCGCGGGGGCGATCTACACCTTC	CASSIGAGAIYTF
TRBV15	NA	TRBJ1-4	NA	TGTGCCACCAGCAGAGAATGGGGCAGGCCTAATGAAAAACTGTTTTTT	CATSREWGRPNEKLFF
TRBV6-2/TRBV6-3	NA	TRBJ1-2	NA	TGTGCCAGCAGTTACCGGGCAGGGATAAAAAACGGCTACACCTTC	CASSYRAGIKNGYTF
TRBV18	NA	TRBJ2-7	NA	TGTGCCAGCTCACCAGGGCGTCTCTACGAGCAGTACTTC	CASSPGRLYEQYF
TRBV5-1	once	TRBJ1-1	NA	TGCGCCAGCAGCTTGGCCGGGGGAGTCACTGAAGCTTTCTTT	CASSLAGGVTEAFF
TRBV3-1/TRBV3-2	NA	TRBJ2-7	TRBD1	TGTGCCAGCAGCCAAGTTCGACAGGGGGTTGGCGGCGAGCAGTACTTC	CASSQVRQGVGGEQYF
TRBV3-1/TRBV3-2	NA	TRBJ1-2	NA	TGTGCCAGCAGCCAAGGTAGGGCTTGGGGCTACACCTTC	CASSQGRAWGYTF
TRBV5-1	few	TRBJ1-1	NA	TGCGCCAGCAGCTTGGGACTGGGTCTGAACACTGAAGCTTTCTTT	CASSLGLGLNTEAFF
TRBV6-5	NA	TRBJ2-3	NA	TGTGCCAGCAGTTACTCGACCGGGGAAGCAACAGATACGCAGTATTTT	CASSYSTGEATDTQYF
TRBV7-2	NA	TRBJ1-2	TRBD1	TGTGCCAGCAGCAACAGACAGGGAAGGGATGGCTACACCTTC	CASSNRQGRDGYTF
TRBV10-3	NA	TRBJ2-2	NA	TGTGCCATCTGGCCCCAAGGGAGGATCGGGGAGCTGTTTTTT	CAIWPQGRIGELFF
TRBV2	once	TRBJ2-3	NA	TGTGCCAGCAGGGCGGCCCCCTCCGGGCAGTATTTT	CASRAAPSGQYF
TRBV11-1	NA	TRBJ1-2	TRBD1	TGTGCCAGCGGCCCCCGAGGGACAGGGCTTAATGGCTACACCTTC	CASGPRGTGLNGYTF
TRBV5-3	NA	TRBJ1-4	NA	TGTGCCAGAAGCTTGGCCCGGCAGGGGATAGAAAAACTGTTTTTT	CARSLARQGIEKLFF
TRBV5-1	NA	TRBJ1-1	NA	TGCGCCAGCAGCTTGGAGGGGGGCATCCTAACGACAACTGAAGCTTTCTTT	CASSLEGGILTTTEAFF
TRBV7-2	NA	TRBJ2-7	NA	TGTGCCAGCAGCTTAGATAGTAGGACCTACGAGCAGTACTTC	CASSLDSRTYEQYF
TRBV6-5	NA	TRBJ2-1	TRBD1	TGTGCCAGCAGCGACGGGACAGGGTTCTCTGAGCAGTTCTTC	CASSDGTGFSEQFF
TRBV30	NA	TRBJ1-2	TRBD1	TGTGCCTGGAGTGCCCCGGACAGGGGTGGTGGCTACACCTTC	CAWSAPDRGGGYTF
TRBV7-2	NA	TRBJ2-7	TRBD2	TGTGCCAGCAGCTGGACTAGCGGGAGGTCGAGCTCCTACGAGCAGTACTTC	CASSWTSGRSSSYEQYF
TRBV9	NA	TRBJ1-6	NA	TGTGCCAGCAGCGCAGGTCCGGGACATGGCTCACCCCTCCACTTT	CASSAGPGHGSPLHF
TRBV7-9	once	TRBJ2-5	TRBD1	TGTGCCAGCAGCTTAGTTACACAGGGGGCAAAGACCCAGTACTTC	CASSLVTQGAKTQYF
TRBV3-1/TRBV3-2	NA	TRBJ1-6	TRBD1	TGTGCCAGCAGCCAGATTGGGACAGGTTATAATTCACCCCTCCACTTT	CASSQIGTGYNSPLHF
TRBV12-5	NA	TRBJ1-1	NA	TGTGCTAGTGGTTTGGGAAGATCCGGGACGGGCAACACTGAAGCTTTCTTT	CASGLGRSGTGNTEAFF
TRBV7-2	NA	TRBJ1-2	NA	TGTGCCAGCAGCTTAGGGGGAGGGAGGGTGAGTCATGGCTACACCTTC	CASSLGGGRVSHGYTF
TRBV2	NA	TRBJ2-1	NA	TGTGCCAGCAGTCCCGACGGTTACAATGAGCAGTTCTTC	CASSPDGYNEQFF
TRBV11-2	NA	TRBJ2-2	NA	TGTGCCAGCAGCTTAATGGCGTCCGCGAACACCGGGGAGCTGTTTTTT	CASSLMASANTGELFF
TRBV30	NA	TRBJ2-2	TRBD2	TGTGCCTGGGTACCGGGACTAGCGAGGAAAGGGAACACCGGGGAGCTGTTTTTT	CAWVPGLARKGNTGELFF
TRBV30	NA	TRBJ1-2	NA	TGTGCCTGGAGGGGGACTACCGGGACCCCACTAACTACTAACTATGGCTACACCTTC	CAWRGTTGTPLTTNYGYTF
TRBV5-4	NA	TRBJ2-1	NA	TGTGCCAGCAGCCCCCCGGGATACAATGAGCAGTTCTTC	CASSPPGYNEQFF